This T cell receptor beta chain was recorded in a study of blood T cell repertoires in COVID-19 (dated by TCRdb to 2019 to 2021). Broadly, across the study: The collaborator samples originated in the United States, Italy and Spain and spanned the acute and convalescent phases of COVID-19. The material from the prospective study consisted of cDNA or gDNA derived from T cells, B-cell-depleted T cells, or PBMCs. Deeply sampled blood TCRbeta repertoires from subjects exposed to, actively infected with, or recovered from COVID-19 were included in the dataset. The repertoires were made available in a free public database intended to serve as a resource for research on the immune response to SARS-CoV-2. The samples were drawn from two sources: the first 160 participants of the ongoing ImmuneRACE study, and 950 to 1,500 subjects contributed by 6 global collaborators. The sample metadata nearly always contained a de-identified subject ID, COVID-19 status, age in years and sex. HLA class I and class II types, where available, came from metadata supplied by the sample provider rather than from assay-based typing.

Remarks on this clone: Its antigen specificity is not known. No quality values exist for individual bases; no much larger clone is one base distant.

One collaborating source in Seattle enrolled patients while the patients were actively infected and followed the patients over time throughout the course of disease. Whole blood was collected in K2EDTA tubes by collaborating institutions according to the institutions' own protocols. For TCRbeta analysis, collaborator samples were shipped as frozen whole blood, as isolated PBMCs, or as DNA extracted from either sample type. The immunoSEQ Assay, a bias-controlled multiplex PCR, was used to amplify TCRbeta CDR3 regions from genomic DNA. Per the authors' processing: The number of nucleated cells in each sample was estimated by amplification of reference gene primers within the assay. Sequence reads were collapsed and filtered to measure the absolute abundance of every unique TCRbeta CDR3 rearrangement. For each sample, productive Simpson clonality was calculated by taking the square root of Simpson's diversity index across productive rearrangements. Held by TCRdb, this immuneACCESS table contains in-frame sequences only and omits some clones. Under half of the omission traces to an unresolved V gene where checked; the cause of the rest is unknown. Clone size and the V and J calls come from that table; the DNA yielded D and trimming. Within this sample are fewer than 100,000 clones, with 70% to 90% of them counted one time only. The top ten clonotypes cover roughly 9.6% of the sample.

The investigation overall reported the following: Clinical and demographic metadata were provided uncurated, with the amount varying by source and participant.

Inclusive of the bounding cysteine and phenylalanine, the CDR3 is 16 residues long. The sequence is cut down to CDR3 DNA, 48 bases in frame from base 1. Via the germline V gene (reference sequence), CDR1 is SGHKS and CDR2 YYEKEE. The germline V end is reduced by 4 bases and the J end by 2 bases; junction bases left unmatched: 10. This TCR came from a man aged 50-59 years with COVID-19, enrolled during active disease. Recombination connected TRBV5-5 to TRBJ2-3; 7 central nucleotides agree with TRBD1. The sequencing input was peripheral blood. The nucleotides are TGTGCCAGCAGCCAAATGGGACAGCGGATCACAGATACGCAGTATTTT. It translates as CASSQMGQRITDTQYF.